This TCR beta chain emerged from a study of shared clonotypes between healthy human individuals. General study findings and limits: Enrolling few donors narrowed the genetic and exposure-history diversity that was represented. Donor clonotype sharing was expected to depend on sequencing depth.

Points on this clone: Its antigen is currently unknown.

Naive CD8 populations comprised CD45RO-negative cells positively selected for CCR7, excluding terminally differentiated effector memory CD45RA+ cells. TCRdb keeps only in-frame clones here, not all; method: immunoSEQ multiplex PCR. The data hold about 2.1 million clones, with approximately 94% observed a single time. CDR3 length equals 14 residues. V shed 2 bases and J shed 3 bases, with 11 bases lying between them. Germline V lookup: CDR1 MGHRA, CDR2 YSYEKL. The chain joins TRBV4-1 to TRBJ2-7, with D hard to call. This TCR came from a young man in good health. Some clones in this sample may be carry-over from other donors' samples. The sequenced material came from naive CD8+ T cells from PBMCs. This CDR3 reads CASSQSQSLYEQYF. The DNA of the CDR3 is TGCGCCAGCAGCCAATCTCAATCGCTCTACGAGCAGTACTTC.